This passage covers 18 T cell receptor beta chains from one sample sequenced in a study of cytomegalovirus exposure and HLA in healthy donors. 60 Vbeta and 13 Jbeta primers were used in PCR. Assay used: immunoSEQ multiplex PCR; TCRdb lists only in-frame clones, some missing. The table has approximately 100,000 clones, more than 60% seen once; the top ten hold about 10%. Source material: PBMCs. The receptors stem from a man aged 18 to 30 in good health and CMV-seropositive.

This chain uses TRBV28 with TRBJ1-5, with a possible D match to TRBD1 (6 bases). Germline CDR1 MDHEN, CDR2 SYDVKM. With 8 bases removed from V and 7 bases from J, the gap between germline ends came to 12 bases. This CDR3 is 12 amino acids long. The CDR3 DNA follows: TGTGCCAGCGTGGGGGGGGGCCAGCCCCAGCATTTT. As protein: CASVGGGQPQHF.

The J gene is TRBJ2-2, the V gene TRBV29-1; TRBD1 matches 8 bases. From germline, CDR1 is SQVTM and CDR2 ANQGSEA. This CDR3 has 15 amino acids. V lost 7 bases, J lost 0 bases, and 7 bases stayed unmatched. CDR3 coding DNA: TGCAGCGCTCCACGGGACAGGTCGAACACCGGGGAGCTGTTTTTT. Translating it yields CSAPRDRSNTGELFF.

The V gene is TRBV11-1, the J gene TRBJ2-2, with D perhaps TRBD2 (5 bases). This CDR3 contains 16 residues. Germline CDR1 and CDR2: SGHAT and FQDESV (reference sequence). Trimming removed 1 base from V and 3 bases from J, with 12 bases in between. This CDR3 is CASSLVRRRDTGELFF. As DNA, the CDR3 is TGTGCCAGCAGCTTAGTTAGGAGGCGGGACACCGGGGAGCTGTTTTTT.

This clone was picked up a small number of times. The chain joins TRBV28 to TRBJ1-6; no clear D. This CDR3 spans 14 amino acids. Germline V gene data show CDR1 as MDHEN and CDR2 as SYDVKM. Trimming pared 8 bases from V and 8 bases from J, leaving 16 bases between. The CDR3 nucleotides read TGTGCCAGCTCACTAGGGCTCGGGGATTCACCCCTCCACTTT. Translating gives CASSLGLGDSPLHF.

V is TRBV5-1 and J is TRBJ1-2; a weak D match, TRBD1 (5 bases). This CDR3 has 14 amino acids. CDR1 is SGHRS, CDR2 YFSETQ, per germline. The V gene lost 5 bases and the J gene lost 2 bases, with 13 bases spanning the gap. CDR3 sequence: CASRSNSGNYGYTF. The CDR3 DNA reads as TGCGCCAGCAGGTCGAACTCAGGGAACTATGGCTACACCTTC.

The chain has TRBV28 and TRBJ2-1, with TRBD2 matching 10 bases. The junction had 12 bases not matched to a gene; V was cut back by 6 bases and J by 10 bases. The V gene's germline CDR1 is MDHEN and CDR2 SYDVKM. The CDR3 totals 15 residues. The CDR3, as DNA: TGTGCCAGCAGCCTTGGGGCTAGCGGGGGAAGGGAGCAGTTCTTC. Encoded protein: CASSLGASGGREQFF.

V gene TRBV10-3 combines with J gene TRBJ1-2, with a weak D call TRBD1 (5 bases). V was clipped by 8 bases and J by 8 bases, with 12 bases between them. The CDR3 has 11 residues. Germline CDR1 and CDR2: ENHRY and SYGVKD. The CDR3 sequence is CAIPGSEGYTF. The CDR3 bases are TGTGCCATCCCAGGGTCGGAAGGCTACACCTTC.

The rearrangement joins TRBV18 to TRBJ2-1; 11 bases line up with TRBD2. Trimming took 0 bases from V and 4 from J; bases not matched to a gene: 5. In germline, CDR1 is KGHSH, CDR2 LQKENI. The CDR3 contains 17 residues. The CDR3 nucleotides are TGTGCCAGCTCACCACCGATGGCTAGCGGGGGGTACAATGAGCAGTTCTTC. Translation: CASSPPMASGGYNEQFF.

Comments on this clone: Within the sample, other DNA sequences also encode this same CDR3. This CDR3 is CATSRDRNSNQPQHF. The CDR3 DNA is TGTGCCACCAGCCGGGACAGGAATAGCAATCAGCCCCAGCATTTT. The chain is built from TRBV15 and TRBJ1-5; 8 nucleotides agree with TRBD1. The CDR3 has 15 amino acids. J lost 0 bases, V lost 5 bases, and 3 bases had no gene match. From germline, CDR1 is LNHNV and CDR2 YYDKDF (reference sequence). Full variable domain (remainder filled in from reference TRBV15 and TRBJ1-5): DAMVIQNPRYQVTQFGKPVTLSCSQTLNHNVMYWYQQKSSQAPKLLFHYYDKDFNNEADTPDNFQSRRPNTSFCFLDIRSPGLGDTAMYLCATSRDRNSNQPQHFGDGTRLSIL.

The chain links TRBV27 to TRBJ2-1; tentative D call: TRBD1 (6 bases). The CDR3 covers 16 residues. Germline lookup yields CDR1 MNHEY and CDR2 SMNVEV (reference sequence). The V end lost 3 bases, the J end lost 3 bases, and 15 bases lay between the germline ends. The CDR3 DNA follows: TGTGCCAGCAGTTTGGGCCGAACAGGGAACTACAATGAGCAGTTCTTC. Amino acid sequence: CASSLGRTGNYNEQFF.

The V and J genes are TRBV28 and TRBJ1-1, with 7 bases lining up with TRBD1. The CDR3 covers 19 residues. Per germline, CDR1 MDHEN and CDR2 SYDVKM. The junction had 15 bases not matched to a gene; V was cut back by 2 bases and J by 0 bases. DNA for the CDR3: TGTGCCAGCAGTTTAGTCGGAGGGGGCAAAAGGAGATTGAACACTGAAGCTTTCTTT. It yields the protein CASSLVGGGKRRLNTEAFF.

The V gene is TRBV13, the J gene TRBJ1-6; D may be TRBD1 (6 bases). The CDR3 consists of 15 residues. Trimming removed 2 bases at V and 8 bases at J, with 13 bases between. Looked up from germline, CDR1 is PRHDT and CDR2 is FYEKMQ (reference sequence). The CDR3 region is CASSLRGAWDSPLHF. In DNA form, the CDR3 reads TGTGCCAGCAGCTTACGGGGGGCATGGGATTCACCCCTCCACTTT.

V is TRBV5-1 and J is TRBJ1-1; 9 bases are shared with TRBD1. Germline V gives CDR1 SGHRS, CDR2 YFSETQ. CDR3 length: 15 residues. V shed 6 bases, J shed 1 base, and the junction held 7 bases outside the gene matches. CDR3 sequence reads: CASKPRTGENTEAFF. Here the CDR3 DNA reads TGCGCCAGCAAGCCACGGACAGGGGAGAACACTGAAGCTTTCTTT. Using reference TRBV5-1 and TRBJ1-1 for the parts outside the CDR3, the full variable domain is KAGVTQTPRYLIKTRGQQVTLSCSPISGHRSVSWYQQTPGQGLQFLFEYFSETQRNKGNFPGRFSGRQFSNSRSEMNVSTLELGDSALYLCASKPRTGENTEAFFGQGTRLTVV.

V usage is TRBV6-5 and J usage is TRBJ1-4; maybe TRBD1 (5 bases). CDR1 and CDR2 from the germline V gene are MNHEY and SVGAGI. The ends were cut back, 2 bases at V and 2 bases at J, with 12 bases in the middle. The CDR3 extends over 16 amino acids. In DNA form, the CDR3 reads TGTGCCAGCAGTTACGGTGGGGGAGGGACTAATGAAAAACTGTTTTTT. This translates into CASSYGGGGTNEKLFF.

V usage is TRBV5-6 and J usage is TRBJ1-2, with TRBD1 matching over 9 bases. The J segment lost 3 bases and the V segment lost 4 bases, leaving 4 bases of the junction unmatched. The length of the CDR3 is 14 residues. Germline assignment: CDR1 SGHDT and CDR2 YYEEEE. This CDR3 is CASSVDRGHYGYTF. The CDR3 region has the DNA TGTGCCAGCAGCGTGGACAGGGGACACTATGGCTACACCTTC.

The V call is TRBV5-1, the J call TRBJ2-7; TRBD1 aligns across 8 bases. Germline loops: CDR1 SGHRS, CDR2 YFSETQ. With V trimmed by 5 bases and J by 5 bases, 9 bases remained unmatched. This CDR3 comprises 14 residues. This chain's CDR3 is CASSQGQAPHEQYF. CDR3 DNA: TGCGCCAGCAGTCAGGGACAGGCCCCCCACGAGCAGTACTTC.

V usage is TRBV27 and J usage is TRBJ2-7; 9 positions match TRBD1. The ends lost 5 bases at V and 4 bases at J; junction bases unmatched: 3. CDR1 and CDR2 (germline): MNHEY, SMNVEV (reference sequence). The CDR3 loop spans 13 amino acids. The CDR3 here is CASSPGTGYEQYF. The CDR3 nucleotides are TGTGCCAGCAGTCCCGGGACAGGGTACGAGCAGTACTTC.

The chain couples TRBV18 to TRBJ1-1; D is uncertain. The V and J ends lost 6 bases and 4 bases respectively, with 18 bases between them. The CDR3 consists of 15 residues. Germline V lookup: CDR1 KGHSH, CDR2 LQKENI. CDR3 residues: CASSSNGGDLTEAFF. In DNA, the CDR3 is TGTGCCAGCTCCTCAAACGGCGGGGATCTCACTGAAGCTTTCTTT.